Below, 11 T cell receptor beta chains from the same sample are listed, as sequenced in a study of blood T cell repertoires in COVID-19. Produced via immunoSEQ multiplex PCR; TCRdb's table is partial and in-frame only. Seen here are around 62,000 clones, roughly 80% observed once, and the top ten hold 7.5% to 9%. Sequenced input: peripheral blood. These receptor sequences come from a man in his fifties or sixties with active COVID-19.

V is TRBV7-6 and J is TRBJ1-4; 7 bases align to TRBD1. Germline CDR1 reads SGHVS; CDR2 reads FNYEAQ. CDR3 length: 17 residues. The ends lost 5 bases at V and 2 bases at J; junction bases unmatched: 11. CDR3 loop: CASSRGQAGGTNEKLFF. CDR3 nucleotides: TGTGCCAGCAGCCGAGGACAGGCTGGGGGTACTAATGAAAAACTGTTTTTT.

This chain uses TRBV7-6 with TRBJ2-7; D remains ambiguous. Between the trimmed V and J ends, which lost 3 bases and 0 bases, there was a span of 9 bases. Germline values: CDR1 SGHVS, CDR2 FNYEAQ. The CDR3 consists of 14 residues. CDR3 region: CASSFGSYSYEQYF. The CDR3 DNA reads TGTGCCAGCAGCTTCGGGTCGTACTCCTACGAGCAGTACTTC. Full variable domain (remainder filled in from reference TRBV7-6 and TRBJ2-7): GAGVSQSPRYKVTKRGQDVALRCDPISGHVSLYWYRQALGQGPEFLTYFNYEAQQDKSGLPNDRFSAERPEGSISTLTIQRTEQRDSAMYRCASSFGSYSYEQYFGPGTRLTVT.

The rearrangement uses TRBV30 and TRBJ2-7; no definite D call. CDR3 length equals 11 residues. V was pared by 4 bases and J by 4 bases, with 8 bases between. Germline V CDR1 and CDR2: GTSNPN, SVGIG (reference sequence). Written as DNA, the CDR3 is TGTGCCTGGAAATTGCGGTACGAGCAGTACTTC. This codes for CAWKLRYEQYF.

The chain recombines TRBV9 with TRBJ1-2, with TRBD1 identical over 9 bases. The CDR3 sequence is 14 residues long. J lost 3 bases, V lost 4 bases, and 4 bases had no gene match. The V gene's germline CDR1 is SGDLS and CDR2 YYNGEE. The CDR3 region is CASSSRTGDYGYTF. The CDR3 region has the DNA TGTGCCAGCAGCTCCAGGACAGGGGACTATGGCTACACCTTC.

The J gene is TRBJ1-5, the V gene TRBV28; 7 bases agree with TRBD1. The CDR3 has 15 residues. J gave up 3 bases and V 5 bases, and 7 bases lay outside the gene matches. The germline CDR1 and CDR2 sequences are MDHEN and SYDVKM. CDR3 residues: CASSLPGGNNQPQHF. CDR3 in DNA: TGTGCCAGCAGTCTTCCAGGGGGTAACAATCAGCCCCAGCATTTT. The full variable domain, with the rest looked up from reference TRBV28 and TRBJ1-5, is DVKVTQSSRYLVKRTGEKVFLECVQDMDHENMFWYRQDPGLGLRLIYFSYDVKMKEKGDIPEGYSVSREKKERFSLILESASTNQTSMYLCASSLPGGNNQPQHFGDGTRLSIL.

V usage is TRBV10-2 and J usage is TRBJ1-1; 7 bases are shared with TRBD1. CDR1 is WSHSY and CDR2 is SAAADI in the germline V gene. The CDR3 sequence is 13 residues long. Trimming cost V 4 bases and J 7 bases; bases outside gene matches: 6. The DNA of the CDR3 is TGCGCCAGCAGTGCTTGGACAGGATTTGAAGCTTTCTTT. Its translation is CASSAWTGFEAFF.

V gene TRBV10-1 combines with J gene TRBJ1-5, with 12 bases matching TRBD1. The CDR3 is 17 amino acids. After removal of 5 bases from V and 2 bases from J, the junction contained 7 bases not matched to a gene. Germline V CDR1 and CDR2: WNHNN, SYGVQD (reference sequence). CDR3 nucleotide sequence: TGCGCCAGCAGTCCCGGGACAGGGGGCGAACGCAATCAGCCCCAGCATTTT. As protein: CASSPGTGGERNQPQHF.

This clone has a handful of counts. The V and J genes are TRBV15 and TRBJ1-4; tentatively, D is TRBD1 (5 bases). Germline CDR1 reads LNHNV; CDR2 reads YYDKDF (reference sequence). The V and J ends lost 3 bases and 0 bases respectively, with 11 bases between them. This CDR3 region has 16 residues. The CDR3 DNA sequence: TGTGCCACCAGCAGTGCGGGGCATTCAACTAATGAAAAACTGTTTTTT. Translation gives CATSSAGHSTNEKLFF.

The chain uses TRBV7-2 and TRBJ1-3; D remains unclear. V was clipped by 4 bases and J by 4 bases, with 5 bases between them. CDR1 and CDR2 from the germline V gene are SGHTA and FQGNSA. The CDR3 covers 12 residues. CDR3 amino acids: CASSSAGNTIYF. For the CDR3, the DNA is TGTGCCAGCAGCTCCGCGGGAAACACCATATATTTT.

This chain joins TRBV5-1 and TRBJ1-1; maybe TRBD1 (5 bases). This CDR3 is built from 15 residues. V was trimmed by 4 bases and J by 4 bases, leaving 17 bases between them. Germline V gene lookup returns CDR1 SGHRS and CDR2 YFSETQ. The CDR3 DNA is TGCGCCAGCAGCGGGGACGGGAGGAGGGTCACTGAAGCTTTCTTT. It translates to CASSGDGRRVTEAFF. The variable domain in full, with the rest retrieved from reference TRBV5-1 and TRBJ1-1, is KAGVTQTPRYLIKTRGQQVTLSCSPISGHRSVSWYQQTPGQGLQFLFEYFSETQRNKGNFPGRFSGRQFSNSRSEMNVSTLELGDSALYLCASSGDGRRVTEAFFGQGTRLTVV.

The chain employs TRBV19 and TRBJ1-6, with D maybe TRBD1 (5 bases). The V and J ends lost 7 bases and 11 bases respectively, with 18 bases between them. CDR3 length equals 14 residues. CDR1 and CDR2 from the germline V gene are LNHDA and SQIVND (reference sequence). The CDR3 sequence is CASKGGTETTPLHF. In DNA, the CDR3 is TGTGCCAGTAAGGGAGGGACGGAAACTACACCCCTCCACTTT.